This T cell receptor beta chain appears in the sequencing data of a study of OX40 agonist ivuxolimab in advanced cancers. Trimming shortened V by 4 bases and J by 0 bases, and 7 bases separated the two germline ends. The CDR3 length is 14 residues. CDR1 and CDR2 (germline): SGDLS, YYNGEE. The table came from immunoSEQ multiplex PCR; TCRdb's copy has only in-frame clones and leaves some out. The sample lists tens of thousands of clones, roughly 87% occurring once. Sample: CD4+ or CD8+ T cells sorted from blood, taken in a trial of the OX40 agonist ivuxolimab. The clonotype originates from an adult with an advanced solid tumor such as melanoma, head and neck, liver or kidney cancer. The chain uses TRBV9 and TRBJ1-4, with D unclear. DNA of the CDR3: TGTGCCAGCAGCCCCGGTGCAACTAATGAAAAACTGTTTTTT. Residues: CASSPGATNEKLFF.